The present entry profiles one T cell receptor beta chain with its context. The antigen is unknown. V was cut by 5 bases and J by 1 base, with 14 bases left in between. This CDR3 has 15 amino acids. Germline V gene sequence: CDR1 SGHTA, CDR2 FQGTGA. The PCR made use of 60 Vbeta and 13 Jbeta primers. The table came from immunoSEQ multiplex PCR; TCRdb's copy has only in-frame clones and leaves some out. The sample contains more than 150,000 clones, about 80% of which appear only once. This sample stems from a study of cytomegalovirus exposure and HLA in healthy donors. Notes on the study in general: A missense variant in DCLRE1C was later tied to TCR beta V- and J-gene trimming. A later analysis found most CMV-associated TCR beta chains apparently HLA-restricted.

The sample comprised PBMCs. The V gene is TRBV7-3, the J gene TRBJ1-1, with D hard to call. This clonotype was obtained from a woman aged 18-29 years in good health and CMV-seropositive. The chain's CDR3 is CASSPKRGPNTEAFF. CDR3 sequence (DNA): TGTGCCAGCAGCCCAAAACGCGGCCCGAACACTGAAGCTTTCTTT.